This TCR beta chain came from a study of OX40 agonist ivuxolimab in advanced cancers. Study-wide background: Patients enrolled in dose escalation were diagnosed with hepatocellular carcinoma, melanoma, renal cell or head and neck cancer. Age averaged around 58 years (range about 23 to 80), and around 78% were male.

The V and J ends lost 6 bases and 2 bases respectively, with 14 bases between them. This CDR3 is built from 14 residues. CDR1 is MNHNY, CDR2 SVGAGI, per germline (reference sequence). Generated by immunoSEQ multiplex PCR, the TCRdb table keeps only in-frame clones and is missing some. This table has about 93,000 clones, roughly 91% appearing once. Points on this clone: What it binds is unknown.

General observations from the study: The study found that CD8+ T cells averaged more expanded clones than CD4+. There was clonal expansion of CD4+ and CD8+ blood T cells by week 6 at 0.1 to 3.0 mg/kg.

This receptor was identified in an adult with an advanced solid tumor such as melanoma, head and neck, liver or kidney cancer. The chain carries TRBV6-6 and TRBJ2-7; tentatively, D is TRBD1 or TRBD2 (5 bases each). The specimen comprised CD4+ or CD8+ T cells sorted from blood, sampled in a trial of the OX40 agonist ivuxolimab. Here the CDR3 reads CASSHRDQTYEQYF. CDR3 nucleotides: TGTGCCAGCAGCCACCGGGACCAGACCTACGAGCAGTACTTC.